These 12 T cell receptor beta chains originate from one sample sequenced in a study of shared clonotypes between healthy human individuals. The data were produced by immunoSEQ multiplex PCR, yet TCRdb's version contains in-frame clones alone and is incomplete. The sample yields about 1.1 million clones, approximately 80% seen once. Sequencing was done on a sample of memory CD4+ T cells from PBMCs. Subset: CD45RA-negative fraction. The receptors originated from a young man in good health. Some clones in this sample may be carry-over from other donors' samples.

This chain connects TRBV10-1 to TRBJ2-3; D remains unclear. CDR3 length: 14 residues. Germline assignment: CDR1 WNHNN and CDR2 SYGVQD (reference sequence). V lost 6 bases to trimming and J lost 0 bases, with 10 bases between them. The CDR3 DNA reads as TGCGCCAGCAGCGGGCCTTTTAGCACAGATACGCAGTATTTT. It encodes CASSGPFSTDTQYF.

The chain links TRBV5-1 to TRBJ2-5; D may be TRBD1 (5 bases). The CDR3 extends over 14 amino acids. CDR1 is SGHRS and CDR2 is YFSETQ in the germline V gene. The germline V and J ends were trimmed by 4 bases and 3 bases, with 13 bases remaining between them. For the CDR3, the DNA is TGCGCCAGCAGCCCCACCCTAGGGGAAGAGACCCAGTACTTC. It yields the protein CASSPTLGEETQYF.

This clone was seen more than once but under ten times. The rearrangement links TRBV28 to TRBJ1-1; tentative D call: TRBD1 (5 bases). The CDR3 extends over 15 amino acids. Germline CDR1 and CDR2: MDHEN and SYDVKM. Between the trimmed V and J ends, which lost 6 bases and 0 bases, there was a span of 14 bases. CDR3 residues: CASRSYWGMNTEAFF. In nucleotides, the CDR3 is TGTGCCAGCAGAAGTTATTGGGGGATGAACACTGAAGCTTTCTTT.

This clone was seen just once. V is TRBV7-3 and J is TRBJ2-3; tentative D call: TRBD1 (6 bases). CDR3 length: 15 residues. The V and J ends lost 5 bases and 0 bases respectively, with 12 bases between them. From germline, CDR1 is SGHTA and CDR2 FQGTGA. CDR3 nucleotide sequence: TGTGCCAGCAGCCGCGGACAGCCTAGCACAGATACGCAGTATTTT. It is translated as CASSRGQPSTDTQYF.

The chain carries TRBV11-3 and TRBJ2-1, with TRBD1 as a possible D gene (6 bases). The germline gives CDR1 SGHNT, CDR2 YENEEA. V was clipped by 5 bases and J by 8 bases, with 7 bases between them. The CDR3 contains 11 residues. The CDR3 DNA follows: TGTGCCAGCAGCCGGACAGATGAGCAGTTCTTC. Its translation: CASSRTDEQFF.

Regarding this clone: A read error may produce the germline difference seen at one junction end. V is TRBV15 and J is TRBJ2-7, with TRBD2 matching over 12 bases. Germline CDR1 is LNHNV and CDR2 is YYDKDF (reference sequence). The CDR3 sequence is 16 residues long. The CDR3 protein is CATSRDPGLAGGPVSF. CDR3 in DNA: TGTGCCACCAGCAGAGACCCGGGGCTAGCGGGAGGGCCGGTTAGCTTC.

This clone was observed a single time. The J gene is TRBJ2-5, the V gene TRBV10-3; perhaps TRBD2 as D (7 bases). V dropped 4 bases and J dropped 5 bases, with 14 bases sitting between them. The CDR3 totals 14 residues. Germline V gene data show CDR1 as ENHRY and CDR2 as SYGVKD. This chain's CDR3 is CAISGVGGAETQYF. Written as DNA, the CDR3 is TGTGCCATCAGTGGGGTTGGGGGGGCTGAGACCCAGTACTTC.

The chain is built from TRBV4-3 and TRBJ1-2, with a weak D call TRBD1 (5 bases). Trimming removed 4 bases from V and 0 bases from J, with 12 bases in between. The V gene's germline CDR1 is LGHNA and CDR2 YSLEER. The CDR3 consists of 15 residues. The CDR3 here is CASSRGVGANYGYTF. CDR3 bases: TGCGCCAGCAGCCGCGGGGTGGGGGCTAACTATGGCTACACCTTC.

The gene calls are TRBV7-9 and TRBJ2-7; D unclear. Per the germline V gene, CDR1 is SEHNR and CDR2 is FQNEAQ (reference sequence). The CDR3 spans 12 residues. The V end lost 3 bases, the J end lost 6 bases, and 9 bases lay between the germline ends. CDR3 coding DNA: TGTGCCAGCAGCTTTGAGCTCGGCGAGCAGTACTTC. Amino acid sequence: CASSFELGEQYF.

DNA of the CDR3: TGTGCCAGCAGCTTGACTAGCGGGGGCTACGAGCAGTACTTC. Translated, it gives CASSLTSGGYEQYF. The V and J genes are TRBV7-2 and TRBJ2-7; TRBD2 aligns across 12 bases. The germline CDR1 and CDR2 sequences are SGHTA and FQGNSA. V lost 3 bases to trimming and J lost 3 bases; unmatched junction nucleotides: 0. The CDR3 consists of 14 residues. The full variable domain, in which reference TRBV7-2 and TRBJ2-7 provide the parts outside the CDR3, is GAGVSQSPSNKVTEKGKDVELRCDPISGHTALYWYRQSLGQGLEFLIYFQGNSAPDKSGLPSDRFSAERTGGSVSTLTIQRTQQEDSAVYLCASSLTSGGYEQYFGPGTRLTVT.

This clone was counted a few times. V usage is TRBV4-1 and J usage is TRBJ2-3; D possibly corresponds to TRBD1 (7 bases). The CDR3 covers 14 residues. Germline CDR1 reads MGHRA; CDR2 reads YSYEKL. The V and J ends lost 4 bases and 2 bases respectively, with 10 bases between them. CDR3: CASSPGGITDTQYF. Written as DNA, the CDR3 is TGCGCCAGCAGCCCAGGGGGGATCACAGATACGCAGTATTTT.

As concerns this clone: This CDR3 is also generated by other DNA sequences in the sample. The chain employs TRBV19 and TRBJ2-7; the match to TRBD2 covers 14 bases. There are 14 residues in the CDR3. J gave up 6 bases and V 6 bases, and 4 bases lay outside the gene matches. Germline loops: CDR1 LNHDA, CDR2 SQIVND (reference sequence). The CDR3 region is CASRGTSGRAEQYF. As DNA, the CDR3 is TGTGCCAGTAGGGGGACTAGCGGGAGAGCCGAGCAGTACTTC. The full variable domain, completed using reference TRBV19 and TRBJ2-7, is DGGITQSPKYLFRKEGQNVTLSCEQNLNHDAMYWYRQDPGQGLRLIYYSQIVNDFQKGDIAEGYSVSREKKESFPLTVTSAQKNPTAFYLCASRGTSGRAEQYFGPGTRLTVT.